The 17 T cell receptor beta chains listed next were all sequenced from one sample in a study of glioma-infiltrating T cells. TCR alpha and beta CDR3 regions were amplified from RNA using iRepertoire nested multiplex PCR. TCRdb called the multiplex PCR reads again in MiXCR, with one record for every CDR3 protein. The sample has 150,000 to 200,000 distinct CDR3 sequences, approximately 40% seen once. Sequencing was done on a sample of glioma tissue, nonneoplastic brain tissue, or PBMCs (not recorded which). The receptors were sampled from a human donor with low-grade glioma or glioblastoma, undergoing nonglioma brain surgery, or in good health (not recorded which).

The rearrangement links TRBV30 to TRBJ1-6; 8 bases agree with TRBD1. Per the germline V gene, CDR1 is GTSNPN and CDR2 is SVGIG (reference sequence). The CDR3 totals 14 residues. Losses at the gene ends were 3 bases for V and 7 bases for J; bases not matched to a gene: 5. Written as DNA, the CDR3 is TGTGCCTGGAGCGTCGACAGGGGAAATTCACCCCTCCACTTT. It translates to CAWSVDRGNSPLHF.

The rearrangement uses TRBV15 and TRBJ2-1, with 8 nucleotides matching TRBD2. The germline CDR1 and CDR2 sequences are LNHNV and YYDKDF (reference sequence). V shed 0 bases and J 5 bases; nucleotides not matched to a gene: 12. This CDR3 has 18 residues. The CDR3 loop is CATSREPFKLAGDNEQFF. The CDR3, as DNA: TGTGCCACCAGCAGAGAGCCCTTTAAGCTAGCGGGCGACAATGAGCAGTTCTTC.

Of note for this clonotype: A much bigger clone sits one base away, suggesting this may be a read error. The chain uses TRBV20-1 and TRBJ2-3; D is perhaps TRBD2 (6 bases). V shed 3 bases and J shed 5 bases, with 15 bases lying between them. Germline CDR1 is DFQATT and CDR2 is SNEGSKA (reference sequence). The CDR3 runs 14 residues. This chain's CDR3 is CSARSEGIRDTQYF. CDR3 DNA: TGCAGTGCTAGGTCGGAGGGAATTAGAGATACGCAGTATTTT.

A single count supports this clonotype. The junction shows a germline mismatch at one end, possibly a read error. The chain combines TRBV18 with TRBJ2-5; D possibly corresponds to TRBD2 (5 bases). The length of the CDR3 is 12 residues. The germline gives CDR1 KGHSH, CDR2 LQKENI. CDR3 nucleotide sequence: TGTGACAGCTCGGGAAGCCAAGAGACCCAGTACTTC. As protein: CDSSGSQETQYF.

Comments on this clonotype: An end of the junction does not agree with germline; a read error may underlie this. The chain carries TRBV27 and TRBJ2-1; 7 positions match TRBD2. Germline CDR1 MNHEY, CDR2 SMNVEV (reference sequence). CDR3 size: 16 residues. The CDR3 loop reads CTSSRSSGLAYNEQFF. The DNA of the CDR3 is TGTACCAGCAGTCGCTCTAGCGGACTCGCATACAATGAGCAGTTCTTC.

V and J are TRBV14 and TRBJ1-3; D unclear. Germline loops: CDR1 SGHDN, CDR2 FVKESK. The CDR3 runs 14 residues. The ends were cut back, 6 bases at V and 0 bases at J, with 9 bases in the middle. This chain's CDR3 is CASSVSNSGNTIYF. CDR3 in DNA: TGTGCCAGCAGTGTGAGCAACTCTGGAAACACCATATATTTT.

Comment on this clonotype: It may be a read error: a sequence one base away is much more abundant. V is TRBV28 and J is TRBJ2-1, with D possibly being TRBD1 (6 bases). Trimming shortened V by 9 bases and J by 9 bases, and 12 bases separated the two germline ends. The CDR3 is 11 amino acids. Germline V gives CDR1 MDHEN, CDR2 SYDVKM. The chain's CDR3 is CARSPRGEQFF. CDR3 DNA: TGTGCCAGAAGTCCCAGGGGTGAGCAGTTCTTC.

This clonotype was found many times. The rearrangement uses TRBV20-1 and TRBJ2-1; D possibly corresponds to TRBD1 (6 bases). V was shortened by 6 bases and J by 5 bases, with 20 bases between the two germline ends. The CDR3 contains 15 residues. Germline V gene sequence: CDR1 DFQATT, CDR2 SNEGSKA (reference sequence). For the CDR3, the DNA is TGCAGTGCCCTAAATGGGGACACGATTAACAATGAGCAGTTCTTC. Protein: CSALNGDTINNEQFF.

As for this clonotype: This may arise from a read error, as a much more abundant clone is one base away. The V gene is TRBV24-1, the J gene TRBJ2-1, with TRBD2 as a possible D gene (6 bases). V was cut by 9 bases and J by 9 bases, with 17 bases left in between. Germline V gives CDR1 KGHDR, CDR2 SFDVKD. The CDR3 totals 13 residues. The CDR3 DNA follows: TGTGCCACCCACACCGGGGGATCCAGTGAGCAGTTCTTC. Translated: CATHTGGSSEQFF.

On this clonotype itself: The junction shows a germline mismatch at one end, possibly a read error. V gene TRBV18 combines with J gene TRBJ1-1; 7 bases match TRBD1. The CDR3 spans 12 residues. Germline lookup yields CDR1 KGHSH and CDR2 LQKENI. The CDR3, as DNA: TGTACCAGCTCACAGGGGTCCCCTGAAGCTTTCTTT. It yields the protein CTSSQGSPEAFF.

This clonotype was counted ten times or more. The chain couples TRBV6-1 to TRBJ2-3; no clear D gene. The CDR3 extends over 15 amino acids. CDR1 and CDR2 from the germline V gene are MNHNS and SASEGT. V lost 6 bases, J lost 0 bases, and 13 bases lay in between. The CDR3: CASRPMTASTDTQYF. The CDR3 DNA follows: TGTGCCAGCAGACCCATGACTGCTAGCACAGATACGCAGTATTTT.

The V gene is TRBV6-1, the J gene TRBJ2-3; no definite D call. The germline V and J ends were trimmed by 0 bases and 15 bases, with 16 bases remaining between them. CDR1 is MNHNS, CDR2 SASEGT, per germline. The CDR3 consists of 13 residues. Here the CDR3 DNA reads TGTGCCAGCAGTGAAGCGCCGGTAGATACGCGATATTTT. Its translation is CASSEAPVDTRYF.

Worth noting for this clonotype: A junction end diverges from the germline sequence, so it may reflect a read error. The J gene is TRBJ2-3, the V gene TRBV20-1; maybe TRBD2 (5 bases). The CDR3 sequence is 16 residues long. Germline lookup yields CDR1 DFQATT and CDR2 SNEGSKA (reference sequence). CDR3: CSASPARGLPTDKQYF. The CDR3 DNA is TGCAGTGCTAGTCCGGCTAGAGGGTTGCCCACAGATAAGCAGTATTTT.

In regard to this clonotype: Possible read error: a much larger clone is one base away. The genes are TRBV2 and TRBJ1-5; D not certain. The germline gives CDR1 SNHLY, CDR2 FYNNEI. Trimming removed 8 bases from V and 5 bases from J, with 13 bases in between. The CDR3 has 13 residues. The CDR3 nucleotides read TGTGCCAGCCGGACCCAAGTTGATCAGCCCCAGCATTTT. Amino acids: CASRTQVDQPQHF.

This clonotype was found many times. This chain links TRBV20-1 with TRBJ2-3, with unresolved D. CDR1 DFQATT and CDR2 SNEGSKA come from the germline V gene (reference sequence). CDR3 length equals 13 residues. V was cut by 6 bases and J by 5 bases, with 15 bases left in between. The CDR3 protein is CSARILSIDTQYF. In DNA, the CDR3 is TGCAGTGCCCGTATCCTTTCTATAGATACGCAGTATTTT.

In the case of this clonotype: A single base separates this from a much larger clone, so it may be a read error. Because the CDR3 is missing its conserved closing phenylalanine or tryptophan, this is likely a read error. The chain has TRBV28 and TRBJ1-3; 8 nucleotides agree with TRBD1. The CDR3 is made up of 16 amino acids. With 6 bases clipped from V and 3 bases from J, the junction kept 10 bases outside the gene matches. Germline CDR1 reads MDHEN; CDR2 reads SYDVKM. CDR3 in DNA: TGTGCCAGCAGCCTCCGGACAGGGTCCTTTGGAAACACCATATATTCT. Protein: CASSLRTGSFGNTIYS.

This clonotype was detected only a few times. The chain carries TRBV7-9 and TRBJ2-2; weak D call: TRBD2 (5 bases). The CDR3 has 14 residues. The V end was cut by 1 base, the J end by 5 bases, with 8 bases between. CDR1 and CDR2 (germline): SEHNR, FQNEAQ (reference sequence). CDR3 sequence reads: CASSLGGLTGELFF. The DNA for the CDR3 is TGTGCCAGCAGCTTAGGAGGACTTACCGGGGAGCTGTTTTTT.